The entry below describes one TCR beta chain. In this sample, this clonotype turned up many times. Its antigen specificity is not known. The input lacks base qualities; no much larger clone sits a single base away. The sample comes from a study of T cells after yellow fever vaccination (dated by TCRdb to the late 2010s). Study-level background: Libraries from fractions with low cell numbers were prepared with the SMART-Seq v4 Ultra Low Input RNA kit. To follow T-cell clones before and after both primary and booster YFV17D yellow fever vaccination, bulk TCR alpha and beta repertoires underwent longitudinal sequencing. Two healthy male donors, one aged 18 to 30 and one aged 30 to 39 years, were included in the cohort. Bulk PBMC replicates and cell subsets were isolated from blood drawn at multiple timepoints before and after both primary and secondary immunization.

The germline V gene (reference sequence) supplies CDR1 LGHDT and CDR2 YNNKEL. Trimming accounts for 4 bases at V and 10 bases at J, while the number of junction bases matched to no gene is 4. From cysteine to phenylalanine, the CDR3 is 14 amino acids long. Only the CDR3 portion is preserved as DNA: 42 bases, with reading frame beginning at the first base. TCR cDNA was made using 5'RACE template switching, a step that added a universal primer site and unique molecular identifiers. Priming of cDNA synthesis was performed from both the TCR alpha and TCR beta constant segments. Library amplification used two PCR steps, and the second PCR step added sample barcodes and sequencing adapters. Sequencing of libraries was done on Illumina HiSeq 2500 (2x100 bp) or NovaSeq (2x150 bp). The published analysis was carried out like this. Reads were demultiplexed and collapsed into UMI consensus sequences with MIGEC, and V(D)J alignment was performed with MiXCR. Vaccine-responding clonotypes were defined with edgeR using replicate PBMC samples, requiring FDR below 0.01 and a log2 fold change above 5 up to day 15. Each bulk clonotype was labeled CD4 or CD8 based on which sequenced repertoire, CD4 or CD8, contained the clonotype at higher abundance. Using fastp at Q25 and MiXCR, TCRdb reprocessed the public reads and kept productive beta chains. Every CDR3 protein is listed once, alongside the most common genes and DNA of its rows. What appears here as the V and J calls and clone size reflects TCRdb's work, not the paper's. Present in this sample are about 240,000 distinct CDR3 sequences, less than 9% of which were seen just once. Clones ranked in the top ten supply approximately 0.84% of the sample.

The treatment or condition label on this specimen signifies: live attenuated yellow fever vaccine strain. PBMCs were isolated from peripheral blood using a standard Ficoll-Paque protocol. CD4 and CD8 T-cell fractions were isolated with Dynabeads CD4 and CD8 positive selection kits. TriZol was used to extract RNA from bulk PBMCs, from CD4 and CD8 fractions, and from dextramer-positive and dextramer-negative fractions. Paper-wide results and their limitations: Only a couple of donors were included in the study, so the extent to which the findings can be generalized is limited. Because abundant contaminating clonotypes from the bulk population could be contained in FACS-sorted repertoires, computational filtering was required. A small fraction of clonotypes appeared in both the CD4 and CD8 compartments, likely as a result of convergent recombination. After the booster, most clones that had expanded after primary vaccination were detected again (approximately 97% of CD4 and roughly nine tenths of CD8), suggesting broad maintenance of memory. Compared with the primary T-cell response, the secondary T-cell response was weaker but faster, peaking on day 5 rather than day 15.

The source was CD4+ T cells sorted from PBMCs, collected 15 days after the yellow fever booster vaccination. The receptor chain draws on TRBV3-1 and TRBJ2-1; TRBD2 matches 13 bases in the middle. This sequence originates from a man aged 30 to 45 who received the YFV17D yellow fever vaccine. The encoded CDR3 is CASSLGLAGVEQFF. In nucleotides, the sequence is TGTGCCAGCAGCCTCGGACTAGCGGGAGTAGAGCAGTTCTTC.